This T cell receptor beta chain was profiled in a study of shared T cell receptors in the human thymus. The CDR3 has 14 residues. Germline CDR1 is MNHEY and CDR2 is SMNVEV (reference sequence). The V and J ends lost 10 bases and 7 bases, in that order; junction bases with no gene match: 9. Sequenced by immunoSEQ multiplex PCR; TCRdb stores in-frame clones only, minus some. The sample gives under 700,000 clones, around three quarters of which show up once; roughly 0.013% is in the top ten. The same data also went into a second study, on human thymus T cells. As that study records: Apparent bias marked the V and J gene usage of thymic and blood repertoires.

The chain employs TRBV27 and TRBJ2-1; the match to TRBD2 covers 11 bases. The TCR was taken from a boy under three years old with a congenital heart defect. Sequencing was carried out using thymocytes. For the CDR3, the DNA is TGTGCCACCGCACTAGCGGGAGTGTATAATGAGCAGTTCTTC. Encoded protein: CATALAGVYNEQFF.